The clone carrying this T cell receptor (beta chain) was counted between two and nine times. The protocol was immunoSEQ multiplex PCR, while the TCRdb copy is restricted to in-frame clones and leaves out a portion. Seen here are roughly 660 clones, 82% observed once, and the top ten hold 8.1%. CDR1 is SGHTA, CDR2 FQGNSA, per germline. J gave up 7 bases and V 5 bases, and 4 bases lay outside the gene matches. CDR3 length: 13 amino acids. This specimen comes from a study of T cell repertoires in ileal Crohn's disease. Looking at the study overall: Every patient was operated on for stricturing (approximately 60%) or penetrating (roughly 39%) complications.

The chain is built from TRBV7-2 and TRBJ2-1; TRBD2 matches 8 bases. This receptor was identified in an adult with Crohn's disease. The sample taken for sequencing was ileal tissue. CDR3 loop: CASSHTSGNEQFF. CDR3 coding DNA: TGTGCCAGCAGCCATACTAGCGGAAATGAGCAGTTCTTC.